This T cell receptor (beta chain) originates from a study of T cell clonotyping in hematopoietic cell transplantation (dated by TCRdb to about 2021). About the full investigation: Recipient samples taken before transplant were collected after cytoreduction. In the study, 150 or so blood samples were gathered from a few dozen consecutive transplant recipients and their related donors. Recruitment of patients ran from September 2015 to early 2017, and follow-up continued until late 2020 or until death. What the authors observed across the whole study: A decrease in recipient TCR diversity was observed after transplant, and a progressive increase in pathologically expanded clonotypes was seen from day 30 to day 180. Sample size was limited, and cells were not sorted, so CD4 and CD8 repertoire contributions could not be separated. Inverse Simpson Index values from donors and from recipients before transplant predicted broader TCR repertoire diversity after transplant. Just a small fraction of recipient repertoires overlapped with donor repertoires, and more than 97% appeared de novo at the given depth.

Concerning this clone: This receptor's antigen is unknown. No much larger clone is present one base from it, and per-base qualities are unavailable.

With the immunoSEQ assay, which is a bias-controlled multiplex PCR relying on V- and J-specific primers, TCR beta CDR3 regions were amplified from genomic DNA. A second PCR step added a proprietary barcode and Illumina adapter sequences to the CDR3 amplicons. CDR3 libraries were sequenced on an Illumina MiSeq instrument. Per the source publication's procedure: immunoSEQ Analyzer 3.0 was used for export and quality control, with R Bioconductor and Immunarch used for downstream analyses. Only productive rearrangements in the normalized downsampled data set were used to calculate repertoire metrics. Pathologically expanded clonotypes were defined as those larger than 5 templates in the normalized cohort. The Inverse Simpson Index was used to measure repertoire diversity. To capture all clonotypes, the CMV-specificity analyses were run on the non-normalized data set. TCRdb took over this immuneACCESS table, retaining in-frame rearrangements with V and J assigned. Such tables are incomplete; in checked studies, under half of the missing clones stem from an unresolved V gene, and the remainder is unexplained. V and J calls plus clone size are reproduced from that table; the DNA served to infer D and trimming. Present in this sample are about 45,000 clones, roughly 80% of which were seen just once. The biggest ten clones account for about 5.3% of the sample.

The CDR3 spans 12 residues, from the cysteine through the phenylalanine. Kept here is only the CDR3 DNA, which spans 36 bases and is read in frame from base 1. As encoded in the germline V gene, CDR1 is SQVTM while CDR2 is ANQGSEA. The germline V and J ends show losses of 3 bases and 13 bases respectively, and no gene match explains 0 bases of the junction. The time point label, as the study defines it: recipient sample about 28 days before transplant, after cytoreduction. Blood samples were obtained from recipients approximately 28 days before transplant and at days 30, 100 and 180 after transplant. Nuclei Lysis Solution was used to extract genomic DNA from fresh or cryopreserved unfractionated peripheral blood mononuclear cells.

This receptor chain uses TRBV29-1 and TRBJ2-4; 16 central nucleotides agree with TRBD2. The sample here was peripheral blood mononuclear cells, taken before stem cell transplant. The clonotype originates from a man in his fifties or sixties with myelodysplastic syndrome. Some clones in this sample may be carry-over from other donors' samples. The encoded CDR3 is CSVEGLAGGQYF. The DNA reads TGCAGCGTTGAGGGACTAGCGGGGGGGCAGTACTTC.